This passage covers 18 T cell receptor beta chains from one sample sequenced in a study of Ad26.COV2.S vaccination and SARS-CoV-2 variants. Here immunoSEQ multiplex PCR was the method, and the copy in TCRdb shows in-frame clones only, minus some. The sample includes about 480,000 clones, 87% of them seen just once. Treatment specified: around 19 received Ad26.COV2.S at low or high dose, single or two shots; about 5 received placebo; per-sample allocation not given. Repertoires come from day 63 after the first vaccine or placebo injection. This material consisted of peripheral blood, taken in a trial of Ad26.COV2.S vaccine versus placebo. The receptors originated from a person between 18 and 59 years old who received the Ad26.COV2.S COVID-19 vaccine or a placebo.

The chain carries TRBV29-1 and TRBJ2-2, with 9 bases aligning to TRBD2. This CDR3 is 16 amino acids long. Germline CDR1 reads SQVTM; CDR2 reads ANQGSEA. V dropped 8 bases and J dropped 4; count of bases not matched to a gene: 14. CDR3 coding DNA: TGCAGCACTTCCGGGACTAGCTCTCAAATCACCGGGGAGCTGTTTTTT. Protein product: CSTSGTSSQITGELFF.

V usage is TRBV30 and J usage is TRBJ1-1, with TRBD1 matching over 7 bases. V trimming: 2 bases; J trimming: 8 bases; junction bases outside the gene matches: 8. Germline assignment: CDR1 GTSNPN and CDR2 SVGIG (reference sequence). The CDR3 totals 13 residues. The CDR3 coding sequence is TGTGCCTGGAGTAAGGGGGCCGGCGTGGAAGCTTTCTTT. This encodes CAWSKGAGVEAFF.

This rearrangement joins TRBV2 to TRBJ1-5, with D unresolved. Between the trimmed V and J ends, which lost 5 bases and 6 bases, there was a span of 20 bases. CDR1 is SNHLY and CDR2 is FYNNEI in the germline V gene. The CDR3 totals 16 residues. The CDR3 is CASSQEDTAPGQPQHF. The DNA for the CDR3 is TGTGCCAGCAGTCAAGAAGACACGGCCCCTGGTCAGCCCCAGCATTTT.

CDR3: CASSGSRFDIQYF. CDR3 nucleotide sequence: TGTGCCAGCAGTGGCAGCCGGTTTGACATTCAGTACTTC. The chain couples TRBV6-2 or TRBV6-3 to TRBJ2-4, with no clear D. This CDR3 contains 13 residues. Trimming pared 5 bases from V and 8 bases from J, leaving 13 bases between. Germline CDR1 reads MNHEY; CDR2 reads SVGEGT.

The rearrangement uses TRBV19 and TRBJ1-1; perhaps TRBD1 as D (5 bases). Germline lookup yields CDR1 LNHDA and CDR2 SQIVND (reference sequence). V shed 5 bases and J shed 0 bases, with 13 bases lying between them. The CDR3 contains 15 residues. The CDR3 bases are TGTGCCAGTAGTGGACAAAAGGCCATGAACACTGAAGCTTTCTTT. Amino acid sequence: CASSGQKAMNTEAFF.

The V gene is TRBV19, the J gene TRBJ2-7; D is unresolved. The CDR3 has 13 amino acids. V lost 3 bases, J lost 0 bases, and 6 bases lay in between. Germline-derived CDR1 and CDR2 are LNHDA and SQIVND (reference sequence). CDR3 amino acids: CASSMVGSYEQYF. The CDR3 nucleotides read TGTGCCAGTAGTATGGTTGGCTCCTACGAGCAGTACTTC.

The V call is TRBV7-9, the J call TRBJ2-7; D call uncertain. Trimming left V 1 base short and J 10 bases short, with 14 bases between. CDR3 length: 13 amino acids. Germline CDR1 reads SEHNR; CDR2 reads FQNEAQ (reference sequence). This CDR3 reads CASSLGSGSDQYF. The CDR3 nucleotides read TGTGCCAGCAGCTTAGGGTCTGGGTCAGACCAGTACTTC.

This clone was picked up one time. The gene calls are TRBV5-6 and TRBJ2-7; 7 nucleotides agree with TRBD1. The CDR3 is 15 residues long. V shed 3 bases, J shed 5 bases, and the junction held 11 bases outside the gene matches. The germline V gene encodes CDR1 SGHDT and CDR2 YYEEEE. CDR3 nucleotides: TGTGCCAGCAGCTCCACCCTACAGGGGATCCACGAGCAGTACTTC. Its protein is CASSSTLQGIHEQYF.

This clone was counted between two and nine times. The chain is built from TRBV4-3 and TRBJ2-1; the D call may be TRBD1 or TRBD2 (5 bases each). CDR3 size: 15 residues. CDR1 and CDR2 from the germline V gene are LGHNA and YSLEER. V lost 0 bases and J 14 bases, leaving 20 bases between the germline ends. Written as DNA, the CDR3 is TGCGCCAGCAGCCAAGAGATCCCGGGACGTGGAGTGGAGTTCTTC. Amino acids: CASSQEIPGRGVEFF.

The chain employs TRBV19 and TRBJ1-1; D perhaps matches TRBD1 (5 bases). CDR1 LNHDA and CDR2 SQIVND come from the germline V gene (reference sequence). The germline V and J ends were trimmed by 6 bases and 0 bases, with 14 bases remaining between them. The CDR3 length is 15 residues. CDR3 residues: CASREMGGMNTEAFF. Written as DNA, the CDR3 is TGTGCCAGTAGAGAGATGGGGGGTATGAACACTGAAGCTTTCTTT.

DNA of the CDR3: TGCGCCAGCAGCTTGGAAAGACACAACTATGGCTACACCTTC. It translates to CASSLERHNYGYTF. J is TRBJ1-2 and V is TRBV5-1; D unresolved. The germline CDR1 and CDR2 sequences are SGHRS and YFSETQ. This CDR3 spans 14 amino acids. V was pared by 0 bases and J by 2 bases, with 8 bases between. Based on the CDR3 plus reference TRBV5-1 and TRBJ1-2, the full variable domain is KAGVTQTPRYLIKTRGQQVTLSCSPISGHRSVSWYQQTPGQGLQFLFEYFSETQRNKGNFPGRFSGRQFSNSRSEMNVSTLELGDSALYLCASSLERHNYGYTFGSGTRLTVV.

This sequence joins TRBV27 and TRBJ1-2; 7 nucleotides align to TRBD1. With 0 bases clipped from V and 2 bases from J, the junction kept 6 bases outside the gene matches. The CDR3 has 16 amino acids. From germline, CDR1 is MNHEY and CDR2 SMNVEV (reference sequence). CDR3 DNA: TGTGCCAGCAGTTTATCGAAGGGGGCTGGAAACTATGGCTACACCTTC. Protein sequence: CASSLSKGAGNYGYTF.

J is TRBJ2-1 and V is TRBV5-1; 10 nucleotides match TRBD2. The CDR3 totals 17 residues. Germline loops: CDR1 SGHRS, CDR2 YFSETQ. The junction had 16 bases not matched to a gene; V was cut back by 4 bases and J by 9 bases. CDR3 protein: CASSPGPSGRGVGEQFF. As DNA, the CDR3 is TGCGCCAGCAGCCCGGGGCCTAGCGGGAGAGGGGTCGGTGAGCAGTTCTTC.

The count of this clone is one. The chain carries TRBV27 and TRBJ1-4; D might be TRBD1 (6 bases). Germline assignment: CDR1 MNHEY and CDR2 SMNVEV (reference sequence). V lost 4 bases and J lost 8, with 14 bases in between. There are 14 residues in the CDR3. This CDR3 reads CASSSQGRREKLFF. The CDR3 region has the DNA TGTGCCAGCAGTTCCCAGGGGCGTCGGGAAAAACTGTTTTTT.

The CDR3 reads CAISESPYEQYF. The CDR3 nucleotides are TGTGCCATCAGTGAGTCCCCCTACGAGCAGTACTTC. The chain carries TRBV10-3 and TRBJ2-7; D is undetermined. Germline V gives CDR1 ENHRY, CDR2 SYGVKD. Between the trimmed V and J ends, which lost 0 bases and 2 bases, there was a span of 2 bases. The CDR3 totals 12 residues.

The chain combines TRBV30 with TRBJ2-7; tentatively, D is TRBD1 (5 bases). V was shortened by 0 bases and J by 0 bases, with 9 bases between the two germline ends. CDR3 length equals 14 residues. Germline V gives CDR1 GTSNPN, CDR2 SVGIG (reference sequence). The CDR3 region has the DNA TGTGCCTGGAGTGTCGGACAACTCTCCTACGAGCAGTACTTC. It yields the protein CAWSVGQLSYEQYF.

J is TRBJ2-4 and V is TRBV4-1; maybe TRBD2 (5 bases). V was cut by 1 base and J by 2 bases, with 21 bases left in between. This CDR3 has 19 amino acids. Germline loops: CDR1 MGHRA, CDR2 YSYEKL. This CDR3 reads CASSQVNARVSISKNIQYF. CDR3 DNA: TGCGCCAGCAGCCAAGTTAATGCGAGGGTCTCGATTTCCAAAAACATTCAGTACTTC.

The chain carries TRBV28 and TRBJ1-3; unclear D gene. V was shortened by 7 bases and J by 0 bases, with 1 base between the two germline ends. Per the germline V gene, CDR1 is MDHEN and CDR2 is SYDVKM. The CDR3 contains 11 residues. The DNA of the CDR3 is TGTGCCAGCAACTCTGGAAACACCATATATTTT. Amino acid sequence: CASNSGNTIYF.